A selection of T cell receptor beta chains follows, all from one sample in a study of neurological immune-mediated disorders. From the 5' RACE reads, TCRdb called clonotypes with MiXCR, one entry per CDR3 protein. The sample has approximately 38,000 distinct CDR3 sequences, 7% to 8.5% seen once. Sequencing was done on a sample of CD4+ T cells from blood. All receptors derive from a man in his forties or fifties in good health. CDR3s include the opening cysteine and the closing phenylalanine or tryptophan. The D gene is left open where the match is weak. Size is omitted from some rows. Given values are once, few, many or a class for expanded clones.

d_gene	j_gene	len	v_gene	abundance	CDR3nt	CDR3aa
.	TRBJ2-4	12	TRBV7-2	many	TGTGCCAGCAGCGGAACCGGGAACATTCAGTACTTC	CASSGTGNIQYF
TRBD2	TRBJ2-1	16	TRBV7-8	few	TGTGCCAGCAGCTCTGCTAGCGGGAGGATGGGAAATGAGCAGTTCTTC	CASSSASGRMGNEQFF
.	TRBJ2-3	13	TRBV11-2	many	TGTGCCAGCAGCCAGGGGAACACAGATACGCAGTATTTT	CASSQGNTDTQYF
.	TRBJ2-2	15	TRBV9	many	TGTGCCAGCAGCGTAGGGCCCGCGGGCACCGGGGAGCTGTTTTTT	CASSVGPAGTGELFF
.	TRBJ2-1	16	TRBV5-1	many	TGCGCCAGCAGCTTGGCCGGCGGGTACTCCTACAATGAGCAGTTCTTC	CASSLAGGYSYNEQFF
TRBD2	TRBJ2-3	17	TRBV6-5	many	TGTGCCAGCAGTTCCCGACTCACTAGCGGGAGGCCAGATACGCAGTATTTT	CASSSRLTSGRPDTQYF
TRBD1	TRBJ2-7	13	TRBV29-1	many	TGCAGCGCCGGGGACAGTAGATATGGCGAGCAGTACTTC	CSAGDSRYGEQYF
.	TRBJ1-3	11	TRBV20-1	many	TGCAGTGGGACATTCGGAAACACCATATATTTT	CSGTFGNTIYF
TRBD1	TRBJ2-1	14	TRBV20-1	many	TGCAGTGCTAGTGGCAGGGGGCCCTACAATGAGCAGTTCTTC	CSASGRGPYNEQFF
.	TRBJ2-1	13	TRBV20-1	few	TGCAGTGCTAGCGGGACAAACTACAATGAGCAGTTCTTC	CSASGTNYNEQFF
.	TRBJ2-1	14	TRBV10-3	many	TGTGCCATCAGTGACAGAGGGGCCTACAATGAGCAGTTCTTC	CAISDRGAYNEQFF
TRBD2	TRBJ2-7	18	TRBV6-2/TRBV6-3	.	TGTGCCAGCAGTTATGGGCTAGCGGGAGGAAACCTCAACTACGAGCAGTACTTC	CASSYGLAGGNLNYEQYF
TRBD2	TRBJ2-1	15	TRBV18	many	TGTGCCAGCTCACCGGGACTAGCGGGAGTAAATGAGCAGTTCTTC	CASSPGLAGVNEQFF
.	TRBJ2-2	18	TRBV7-2	many	TGTGCCAGCAGCTTAGGGGTCCCAGGCGGGGCCTCGACCGGGGAGCTGTTTTTT	CASSLGVPGGASTGELFF
TRBD2	TRBJ2-7	15	TRBV5-1	many	TGCGCCAGCAGCCAAACTAGCGGGAGGTCCTACGAGCAGTACTTC	CASSQTSGRSYEQYF
.	TRBJ2-7	14	TRBV5-1	many	TGCGCCAGCAGCTTGGGGCGCTCAGGGGACGAGCAGTACTTC	CASSLGRSGDEQYF
.	TRBJ2-4	16	TRBV6-2/TRBV6-3	many	TGTGCCAGCAGTTACACAAGGGACGGCGGGTTGAACATTCAGTACTTC	CASSYTRDGGLNIQYF
.	TRBJ2-2	21	TRBV5-1	.	.	CASSFYICSATTGRNTGELFF
.	TRBJ2-7	14	TRBV24-1	many	TGTGCCACCAGTGACTCGCTAACCTCCTACGAGCAGTACTTC	CATSDSLTSYEQYF
.	TRBJ2-5	13	TRBV9	many	TGTGCCAGCAGCGCCACCCAAACGGAGACCCAGTACTTC	CASSATQTETQYF
.	TRBJ1-1	13	TRBV20-1	many	TGCAGACTTAGACAGCCTCGATCCACTGAAGCTTTCTTT	CRLRQPRSTEAFF
TRBD2	TRBJ2-7	15	TRBV28	many	TGTGCCAGCAGTATAAGCGGGGCGGGGGTGAGTGAGCAGTACTTC	CASSISGAGVSEQYF
TRBD1	TRBJ2-1	14	TRBV4-3	many	TGCGCCAGCAGTCCCAGGACAGGGGCCATTGAGCAGTTCTTC	CASSPRTGAIEQFF
.	TRBJ2-2	15	TRBV5-4	.	TGTGCCAGCAGCTTGGGGGGGAAGAACACCGGGGAGCTGTTTTTT	CASSLGGKNTGELFF
.	TRBJ2-2	14	TRBV6-5	.	TGTGCCAGCAGTTACTCGCAGGGGCCCGGGGAGCTGTTTTTT	CASSYSQGPGELFF
.	TRBJ2-4	15	TRBV15	many	TGTGCCACCAGCAGAGATCGGTTGCGGGAAAACATTCAGTACTTC	CATSRDRLRENIQYF
.	TRBJ2-1	11	TRBV20-1	.	TGCAGTGCTCGAAGGGGTAATGAGCAGTTCTTC	CSARRGNEQFF
.	TRBJ1-1	10	TRBV29-1	many	TGCAGCGTTATTGGCTCTGAAGCTTTCTTT	CSVIGSEAFF
TRBD1	TRBJ2-2	14	TRBV12-3/TRBV12-4	many	TGTGCCAGCAGGCCCAGGGGGACCACCGGGGAGCTGTTTTTT	CASRPRGTTGELFF
.	TRBJ2-1	14	TRBV4-2	.	TGTGCCAGCAGCCTCACGAGAGGTCTAGGTGAGCAGTTCTTC	CASSLTRGLGEQFF
.	TRBJ2-1	13	TRBV7-2	many	TGTGCCAGCAGCTTAGCGGGGTGGCCAGAGCAGTTCTTC	CASSLAGWPEQFF
TRBD2	TRBJ2-3	14	TRBV18	few	TGTGCCAGCTCACCGCGGGAGGGCGGAGATACGCAGTATTTT	CASSPREGGDTQYF
.	TRBJ1-4	15	TRBV18	.	TGTGCCAGCTCACCGCTACAGGGAACTAATGAAAAACTGTTTTTT	CASSPLQGTNEKLFF
TRBD2	TRBJ2-1	16	TRBV7-3	many	TGTGCCAGCAGCTTAATCGGGACTAGCAAGGGAGGTGAGCAGTTCTTC	CASSLIGTSKGGEQFF
TRBD2	TRBJ2-3	16	TRBV7-9	many	TGTGCCAGCAGCTTGGCTAGCGGGAGGGCGACAGATACGCAGTATTTT	CASSLASGRATDTQYF
.	TRBJ2-1	14	TRBV20-1	many	TGCAGTGCTGGCGGGCGGAGGACCATGAATGAGCAGTTCTTC	CSAGGRRTMNEQFF
TRBD2	TRBJ2-5	18	TRBV7-6	many	TGTGCCAGCAGCTTAGGATGGTCTAGCGGGGCCGAGGGAGAGACCCAGTACTTC	CASSLGWSSGAEGETQYF
TRBD2	TRBJ2-7	18	TRBV20-1	many	TGCAGTGCTAGAGATACCGGGACTAGCGGGCTAAGAACCTACGAGCAGTACTTC	CSARDTGTSGLRTYEQYF
TRBD2	TRBJ2-2	16	TRBV2	many	TGTGCCAGCAGTGCACTAGCGGGAGGTAACACCGGGGAGCTGTTTTTT	CASSALAGGNTGELFF
.	TRBJ2-3	13	TRBV6-2/TRBV6-3	many	TGTGCCAGCAGACCCAGGAGCACAGATACGCAGTATTTT	CASRPRSTDTQYF
.	TRBJ2-1	15	TRBV12-3/TRBV12-4	few	TGTGCCAGCAGACTGTCGGGGAGCTCCTACAATGAGCAGTTCTTC	CASRLSGSSYNEQFF
TRBD2	TRBJ2-1	16	TRBV4-1	many	TGCGCCAGCAGCCAAGACTGGACTAGCGGCTACAATGAGCAGTTCTTC	CASSQDWTSGYNEQFF
.	TRBJ2-7	14	TRBV5-1	.	TGCGCCAGCAGCCCCCTGGGGGTGGGTTACGAGCAGTACTTC	CASSPLGVGYEQYF
.	TRBJ1-6	12	TRBV28	few	TGTGCCAGCAGTTCGGGAAATTCACCCCTCCACTTT	CASSSGNSPLHF
TRBD2	TRBJ2-1	20	TRBV4-1	many	TGCGCCAGCAGGCAACGACTAGCGGGAGTTTCCCACAGCTCCTACAATGAGCAGTTCTTC	CASRQRLAGVSHSSYNEQFF
.	TRBJ2-3	17	TRBV7-2	many	TGTGCCAGCAGCTTAGATGTCGCTAGCGCTAGCACAGATACGCAGTATTTT	CASSLDVASASTDTQYF
TRBD1	TRBJ1-5	15	TRBV20-1	many	TGCAGTGCTAGGGGGGACAGGGGGGAAGGACAGCCCCAGCATTTT	CSARGDRGEGQPQHF
TRBD1	TRBJ2-2	14	TRBV25-1	many	TGTGCCAGCAGTACAGGGGGGATCGCCGGGGAGCTGTTTTTT	CASSTGGIAGELFF
.	TRBJ2-3	16	TRBV5-1	many	TGCGCCAGCAGCCTGGATGGTGCCCCGGGAACAGATACGCAGTATTTT	CASSLDGAPGTDTQYF
.	TRBJ2-4	16	TRBV5-6	many	TGTGCCAGCAGCCTCCCGGGGCACTCCGCCCGGGGCATTCAGTACTTC	CASSLPGHSARGIQYF
.	TRBJ2-2	14	TRBV19	few	TGTGCCAGTAGTATACCAGGGAGCACCGGGGAGCTGTTTTTT	CASSIPGSTGELFF
.	TRBJ2-1	13	TRBV9	many	TGTGCCAGCAGCCCTACAGTTGGCAATGAGCAGTTCTTC	CASSPTVGNEQFF
.	TRBJ2-2	15	TRBV7-2	many	TGTGCCAGCAGCACCCAAGTAGTAGGGCCCGGGGAGCTGTTTTTT	CASSTQVVGPGELFF
TRBD1	TRBJ2-7	14	TRBV20-1	many	TGCAGTGCTAGAGCTCCGAGGGGGCAGGGCGAGCAGTACTTC	CSARAPRGQGEQYF